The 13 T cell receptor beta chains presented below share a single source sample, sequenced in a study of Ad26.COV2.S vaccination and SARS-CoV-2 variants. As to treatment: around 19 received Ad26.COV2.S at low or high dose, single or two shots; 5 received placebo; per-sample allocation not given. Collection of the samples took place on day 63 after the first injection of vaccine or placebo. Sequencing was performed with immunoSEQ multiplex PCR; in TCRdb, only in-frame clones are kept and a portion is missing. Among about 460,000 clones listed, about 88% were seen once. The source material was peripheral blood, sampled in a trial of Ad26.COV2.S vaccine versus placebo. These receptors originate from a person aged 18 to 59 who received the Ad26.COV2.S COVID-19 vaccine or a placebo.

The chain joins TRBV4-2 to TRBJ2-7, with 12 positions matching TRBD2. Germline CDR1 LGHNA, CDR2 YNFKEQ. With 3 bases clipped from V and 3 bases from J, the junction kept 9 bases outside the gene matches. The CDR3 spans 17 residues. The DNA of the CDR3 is TGTGCCAGCAGCCAGCTAGCCGGACTAGCGGGGAGCTACGAGCAGTACTTC. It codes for CASSQLAGLAGSYEQYF.

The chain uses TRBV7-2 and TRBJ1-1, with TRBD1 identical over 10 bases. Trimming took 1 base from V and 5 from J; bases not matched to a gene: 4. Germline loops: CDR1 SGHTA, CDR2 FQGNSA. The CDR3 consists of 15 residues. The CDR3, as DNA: TGTGCCAGCAGCTTAGGAGTGGGACAGGGGACTGAAGCTTTCTTT. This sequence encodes CASSLGVGQGTEAFF. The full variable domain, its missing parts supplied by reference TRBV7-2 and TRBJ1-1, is GAGVSQSPSNKVTEKGKDVELRCDPISGHTALYWYRQSLGQGLEFLIYFQGNSAPDKSGLPSDRFSAERTGGSVSTLTIQRTQQEDSAVYLCASSLGVGQGTEAFFGQGTRLTVV.

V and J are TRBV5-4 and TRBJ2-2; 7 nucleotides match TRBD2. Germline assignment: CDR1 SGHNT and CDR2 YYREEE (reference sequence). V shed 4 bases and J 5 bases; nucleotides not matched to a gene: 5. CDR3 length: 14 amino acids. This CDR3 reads CASSGGGLTGELFF. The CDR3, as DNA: TGTGCCAGCAGCGGCGGGGGATTAACCGGGGAGCTGTTTTTT. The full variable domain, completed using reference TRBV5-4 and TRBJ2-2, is ETGVTQSPTHLIKTRGQQVTLRCSSQSGHNTVSWYQQALGQGPQFIFQYYREEENGRGNFPPRFSGLQFPNYSSELNVNALELDDSALYLCASSGGGLTGELFFGEGSRLTVL.

Written as DNA, the CDR3 is TGTGCCAGCAGCCAGGGCCTTAGCTCCTACAATGAGCAGTTCTTC. It encodes CASSQGLSSYNEQFF. The chain employs TRBV4-2 and TRBJ2-1; D gene unclear. V lost 3 bases and J lost 0, with 9 bases in between. Germline loops: CDR1 LGHNA, CDR2 YNFKEQ. This CDR3 contains 15 residues.

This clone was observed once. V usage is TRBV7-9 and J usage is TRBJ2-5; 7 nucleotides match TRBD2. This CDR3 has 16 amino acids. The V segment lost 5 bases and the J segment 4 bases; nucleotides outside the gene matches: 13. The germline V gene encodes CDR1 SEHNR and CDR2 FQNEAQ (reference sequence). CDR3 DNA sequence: TGTGCCAGCAGCCTAATACCGGGGAGGGTTGGAGAGACCCAGTACTTC. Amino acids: CASSLIPGRVGETQYF.

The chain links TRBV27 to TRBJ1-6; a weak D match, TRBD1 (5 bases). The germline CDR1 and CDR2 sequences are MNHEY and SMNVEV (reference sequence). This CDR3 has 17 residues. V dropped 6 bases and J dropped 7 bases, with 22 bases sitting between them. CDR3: CASRIHSDRGGNSPLHF. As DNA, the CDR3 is TGTGCCAGCAGGATACATAGCGATAGGGGCGGGAATTCACCCCTCCACTTT.

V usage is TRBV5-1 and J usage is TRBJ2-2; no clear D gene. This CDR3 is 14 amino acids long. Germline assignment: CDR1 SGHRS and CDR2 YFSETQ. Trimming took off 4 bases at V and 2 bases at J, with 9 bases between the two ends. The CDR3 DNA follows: TGCGCCAGCAGCGCCGGGCGAAACACCGGGGAGCTGTTTTTT. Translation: CASSAGRNTGELFF.

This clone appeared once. CDR3 loop: CASSLQGWPFF. CDR3 in DNA: TGTGCCAGCAGTTTACAGGGCTGGCCTTTCTTT. The chain employs TRBV28 and TRBJ1-1; D perhaps matches TRBD1 (5 bases). The V end was cut by 2 bases, the J end by 12 bases, with 10 bases between. The CDR3 length is 11 residues. CDR1 MDHEN and CDR2 SYDVKM come from the germline V gene.

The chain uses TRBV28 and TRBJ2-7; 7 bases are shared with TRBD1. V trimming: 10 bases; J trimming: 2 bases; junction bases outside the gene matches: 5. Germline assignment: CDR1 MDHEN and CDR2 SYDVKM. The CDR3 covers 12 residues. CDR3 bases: TGTGCCACTACGGGACAGACCTACGAGCAGTACTTC. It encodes CATTGQTYEQYF.

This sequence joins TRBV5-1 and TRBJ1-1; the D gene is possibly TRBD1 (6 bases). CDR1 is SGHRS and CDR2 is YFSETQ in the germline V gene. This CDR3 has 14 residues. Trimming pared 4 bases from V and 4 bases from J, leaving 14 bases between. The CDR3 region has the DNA TGCGCCAGCAGCGAAACAGGGTGGGGCACTGAAGCTTTCTTT. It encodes CASSETGWGTEAFF.

CDR3 nucleotide sequence: TGTGCCAGCAGCTTAGCCATCGCGACAGGTCGCTCTGGAAACACCATATATTTT. Its translation: CASSLAIATGRSGNTIYF. This chain connects TRBV7-9 to TRBJ1-3; D possibly corresponds to TRBD1 (6 bases). Germline CDR1 and CDR2: SEHNR and FQNEAQ (reference sequence). The CDR3 is 18 residues long. The V end was cut by 0 bases, the J end by 0 bases, with 15 bases between.

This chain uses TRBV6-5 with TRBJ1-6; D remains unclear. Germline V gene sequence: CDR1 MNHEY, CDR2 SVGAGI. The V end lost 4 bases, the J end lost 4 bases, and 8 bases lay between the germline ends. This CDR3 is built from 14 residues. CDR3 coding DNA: TGTGCCAGCAGTTTGGTTCGGTATAATTCACCCCTCCACTTT. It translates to CASSLVRYNSPLHF.

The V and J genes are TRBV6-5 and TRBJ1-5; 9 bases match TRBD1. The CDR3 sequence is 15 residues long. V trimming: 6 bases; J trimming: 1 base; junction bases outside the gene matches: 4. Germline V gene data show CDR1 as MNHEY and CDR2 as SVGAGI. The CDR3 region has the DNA TGTGCCAGCAGCAAGGGACAGGGAAGCAATCAGCCCCAGCATTTT. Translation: CASSKGQGSNQPQHF.